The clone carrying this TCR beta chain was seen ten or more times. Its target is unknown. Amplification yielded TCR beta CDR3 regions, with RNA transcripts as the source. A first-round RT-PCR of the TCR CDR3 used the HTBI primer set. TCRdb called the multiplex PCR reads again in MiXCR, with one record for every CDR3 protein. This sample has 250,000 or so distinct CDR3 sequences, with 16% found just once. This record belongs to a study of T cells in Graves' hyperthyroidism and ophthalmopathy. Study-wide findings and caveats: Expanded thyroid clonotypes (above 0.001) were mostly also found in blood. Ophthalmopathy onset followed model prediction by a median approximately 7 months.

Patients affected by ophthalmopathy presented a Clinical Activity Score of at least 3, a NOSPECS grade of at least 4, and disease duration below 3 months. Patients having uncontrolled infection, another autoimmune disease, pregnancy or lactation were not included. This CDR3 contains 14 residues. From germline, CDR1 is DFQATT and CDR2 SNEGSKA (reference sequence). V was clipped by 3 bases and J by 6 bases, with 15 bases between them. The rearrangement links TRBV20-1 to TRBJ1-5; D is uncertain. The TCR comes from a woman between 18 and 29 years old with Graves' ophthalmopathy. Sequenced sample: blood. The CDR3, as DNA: TGCAGTGCTAGCCTAGAGAGAGAAGGTCAGCCCCAGCATTTT. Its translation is CSASLEREGQPQHF.